One and the same sample provided the 20 T cell receptor beta chains below, sequenced in a study of CD4+ T cells in melanoma. Data came from immunoSEQ multiplex PCR; TCRdb stores just in-frame clones and leaves some out. The table records about 140,000 clones, 80% to 95% of them present only once. The source is a human donor with melanoma.

The chain combines TRBV5-4 with TRBJ1-4; no firm D call. This CDR3 contains 14 residues. Germline-derived CDR1 and CDR2 are SGHNT and YYREEE (reference sequence). The ends were cut back, 0 bases at V and 8 bases at J, with 11 bases in the middle. The CDR3 DNA is TGTGCCAGCAGCTTGGCGGTAAATGGGGAAAAACTGTTTTTT. Its translation: CASSLAVNGEKLFF. The whole variable domain, remainder taken from reference TRBV5-4 and TRBJ1-4, is ETGVTQSPTHLIKTRGQQVTLRCSSQSGHNTVSWYQQALGQGPQFIFQYYREEENGRGNFPPRFSGLQFPNYSSELNVNALELDDSALYLCASSLAVNGEKLFFGSGTQLSVL.

This chain uses TRBV2 with TRBJ1-6; the D is unclear. CDR3 size: 14 residues. The germline CDR1 and CDR2 sequences are SNHLY and FYNNEI. With 3 bases removed from V and 6 bases from J, the gap between germline ends came to 9 bases. CDR3 bases: TGTGCCAGCAGTGAGGGTAGCGCTAATTCACCCCTCCACTTT. Its protein product is CASSEGSANSPLHF.

This clone came up once. The chain links TRBV19 to TRBJ1-1; 7 bases are a match to TRBD1. Trimming took 8 bases from V and 3 from J; bases not matched to a gene: 6. Germline V gene lookup returns CDR1 LNHDA and CDR2 SQIVND (reference sequence). The CDR3 is 13 residues long. CDR3 residues: CASRGRGYTEAFF. The CDR3, as DNA: TGTGCCAGTCGGGGCAGGGGGTACACTGAAGCTTTCTTT.

This chain uses TRBV5-1 with TRBJ2-1; possible D gene TRBD1, 6 bases. This CDR3 comprises 13 residues. CDR1 is SGHRS, CDR2 YFSETQ, per germline. Trimming took off 0 bases at V and 8 bases at J, with 9 bases between the two ends. The CDR3 bases are TGCGCCAGCAGCTTGGCACAGGGTGATGAGCAGTTCTTC. As protein: CASSLAQGDEQFF. The full variable domain, rest sourced from reference TRBV5-1 and TRBJ2-1, is KAGVTQTPRYLIKTRGQQVTLSCSPISGHRSVSWYQQTPGQGLQFLFEYFSETQRNKGNFPGRFSGRQFSNSRSEMNVSTLELGDSALYLCASSLAQGDEQFFGPGTRLTVL.

This rearrangement joins TRBV6-1 to TRBJ2-6, with a weak D call TRBD1 (6 bases). The CDR3 is made up of 15 amino acids. V gave up 4 bases and J gave up 0 bases, with 7 bases separating them. Germline values: CDR1 MNHNS, CDR2 SASEGT. The CDR3: CASSGQDSGANVLTF. The DNA of the CDR3 is TGTGCCAGCAGTGGACAGGACTCTGGGGCCAACGTCCTGACTTTC.

This clone appeared a single time. The chain employs TRBV30 and TRBJ1-2; maybe TRBD1 (6 bases). This CDR3 comprises 14 residues. Looked up from germline, CDR1 is GTSNPN and CDR2 is SVGIG (reference sequence). The ends were cut back, 0 bases at V and 2 bases at J, with 10 bases in the middle. In nucleotides, the CDR3 is TGTGCCTGGAGTGTATTCCAGGGGAACTATGGCTACACCTTC. This gives the protein CAWSVFQGNYGYTF.

The sample holds a few counts of this clone. The chain employs TRBV7-9 and TRBJ2-1, with 10 bases that match TRBD1. The CDR3 extends over 15 amino acids. V dropped 5 bases and J dropped 14; count of bases not matched to a gene: 15. CDR1 is SEHNR and CDR2 is FQNEAQ in the germline V gene (reference sequence). The CDR3 spells CASSRPRDRGQSKFF. CDR3 in DNA: TGTGCCAGCAGCCGACCAAGAGACAGGGGGCAGAGCAAGTTCTTC.

The rearrangement links TRBV7-9 to TRBJ2-7; 9 bases agree with TRBD1. The CDR3 has 15 amino acids. Per germline, CDR1 SEHNR and CDR2 FQNEAQ (reference sequence). The junction had 9 bases not matched to a gene; V was cut back by 4 bases and J by 5 bases. Here the CDR3 reads CASSSSDRGGDEQYF. The CDR3 bases are TGTGCCAGCAGCTCATCGGACAGGGGAGGGGACGAGCAGTACTTC.

This chain uses TRBV11-2 with TRBJ1-1; D is undetermined. V was shortened by 3 bases and J by 4 bases, with 12 bases between the two germline ends. The CDR3 has 14 amino acids. The germline V gene encodes CDR1 SGHAT and CDR2 FQNNGV. CDR3 sequence reads: CASSLSPYATEAFF. Here the CDR3 DNA reads TGTGCCAGCAGCTTGTCTCCGTATGCCACTGAAGCTTTCTTT.

The genes are TRBV14 and TRBJ2-7; 12 nucleotides match TRBD2. The CDR3 is 17 residues long. Germline-derived CDR1 and CDR2 are SGHDN and FVKESK. Losses at the gene ends were 2 bases for V and 0 bases for J; bases not matched to a gene: 5. The CDR3 region has the DNA TGTGCCAGCAGCCAACGACTAGCGGGGGTTCTCTCCTACGAGCAGTACTTC. Amino acid sequence: CASSQRLAGVLSYEQYF.

The chain carries TRBV4-1 and TRBJ2-3; 9 positions match TRBD2. This CDR3 contains 17 residues. The J segment lost 4 bases and the V segment lost 0 bases, leaving 8 bases of the junction unmatched. The germline V gene encodes CDR1 MGHRA and CDR2 YSYEKL. CDR3 sequence (DNA): TGCGCCAGCAGCCAAGATCCCCCGGGACTAGCCCCAGATACGCAGTATTTT. Its protein is CASSQDPPGLAPDTQYF.

This clone appeared a single time. This chain joins TRBV7-9 and TRBJ2-7; D could derive from TRBD1 or TRBD2 (7 bases each). V was cut by 6 bases and J by 0 bases, with 15 bases left in between. Germline V gene lookup returns CDR1 SEHNR and CDR2 FQNEAQ (reference sequence). The CDR3 spans 15 residues. In DNA form, the CDR3 reads TGTGCCAGCAGTTACCAGGGGGGGTACTCCTACGAGCAGTACTTC. It specifies CASSYQGGYSYEQYF.

For the CDR3, the DNA is TGTGCCAGCAATAATGGCGGGGGGTTCTACGAGCAGTACTTC. Translation: CASNNGGGFYEQYF. The chain joins TRBV9 to TRBJ2-7; 8 nucleotides match TRBD2. CDR1 and CDR2 (germline): SGDLS, YYNGEE. The CDR3 has 14 amino acids. J lost 3 bases, V lost 6 bases, and 8 bases had no gene match.

This rearrangement joins TRBV7-6 to TRBJ1-2; D gene uncertain. V was trimmed by 1 base and J by 8 bases, leaving 11 bases between them. The CDR3 loop spans 13 amino acids. CDR1 SGHVS and CDR2 FNYEAQ come from the germline V gene. CDR3 sequence (DNA): TGTGCCAGCAGCTTAGGGGGTTCGCAGGGCTACACCTTC. It translates to CASSLGGSQGYTF.

The DNA of the CDR3 is TGTGCCAGCAGGGGCACGGGACAGGGGGCGGGCGGCTACACCTTC. Its protein is CASRGTGQGAGGYTF. This rearrangement joins TRBV5-4 to TRBJ1-2, with TRBD1 matching 12 bases. The CDR3 contains 15 residues. Losses at the gene ends were 5 bases for V and 8 bases for J; bases not matched to a gene: 10. CDR1 and CDR2 (germline): SGHNT, YYREEE (reference sequence). Full variable domain (rest looked up from reference TRBV5-4 and TRBJ1-2): ETGVTQSPTHLIKTRGQQVTLRCSSQSGHNTVSWYQQALGQGPQFIFQYYREEENGRGNFPPRFSGLQFPNYSSELNVNALELDDSALYLCASRGTGQGAGGYTFGSGTRLTVV.

The J gene is TRBJ1-4, the V gene TRBV29-1; D possibly corresponds to TRBD1 (6 bases). Germline values: CDR1 SQVTM, CDR2 ANQGSEA. The CDR3 runs to 12 residues. The ends were cut back, 7 bases at V and 8 bases at J, with 14 bases in the middle. CDR3 bases: TGCAGCGGGCGGGACAACGAGGAAAAACTGTTTTTT. Translation: CSGRDNEEKLFF.

The gene calls are TRBV5-1 and TRBJ2-3; D uncertain. The CDR3 spans 16 residues. The V gene's germline CDR1 is SGHRS and CDR2 YFSETQ. V dropped 4 bases and J dropped 6 bases, with 21 bases sitting between them. CDR3 bases: TGCGCCAGCAGCCTACAGATCTCCGTCCCATCCGATACGCAGTATTTT. It specifies CASSLQISVPSDTQYF. Full variable domain (rest looked up from reference TRBV5-1 and TRBJ2-3): KAGVTQTPRYLIKTRGQQVTLSCSPISGHRSVSWYQQTPGQGLQFLFEYFSETQRNKGNFPGRFSGRQFSNSRSEMNVSTLELGDSALYLCASSLQISVPSDTQYFGPGTRLTVL.

To note about this clone: Germline and junction disagree at one end, which may indicate a read error. The chain has TRBV2 and TRBJ2-1, with 10 bases fitting TRBD2. The germline gives CDR1 SNHLY, CDR2 FYNNEI. The CDR3 is made up of 15 amino acids. The DNA of the CDR3 is TGTGCCAGCAGGGAAGAACTAGCGGGGTTGTATGAGCAGTTCTTC. It codes for CASREELAGLYEQFF.

The V gene is TRBV2, the J gene TRBJ2-7; 7 nucleotides line up with TRBD1. V was clipped by 7 bases and J by 5 bases; unmatched bases: 8. The CDR3 extends over 13 amino acids. The germline CDR1 and CDR2 sequences are SNHLY and FYNNEI. The DNA for the CDR3 is TGTGCCAGCATCGGACAGGCCGGGCACGAGCAGTACTTC. Translating it yields CASIGQAGHEQYF.

This clone has a single count. This sequence joins TRBV15 and TRBJ2-3, with 13 bases fitting TRBD2. CDR1 and CDR2 (germline): LNHNV, YYDKDF (reference sequence). The CDR3 is 16 amino acids. J lost 3 bases, V lost 3 bases, and 3 bases had no gene match. The DNA of the CDR3 is TGTGCCACCAGCAGGCTGACTAGCGGGGGGACAGATACGCAGTATTTT. It is translated as CATSRLTSGGTDTQYF.